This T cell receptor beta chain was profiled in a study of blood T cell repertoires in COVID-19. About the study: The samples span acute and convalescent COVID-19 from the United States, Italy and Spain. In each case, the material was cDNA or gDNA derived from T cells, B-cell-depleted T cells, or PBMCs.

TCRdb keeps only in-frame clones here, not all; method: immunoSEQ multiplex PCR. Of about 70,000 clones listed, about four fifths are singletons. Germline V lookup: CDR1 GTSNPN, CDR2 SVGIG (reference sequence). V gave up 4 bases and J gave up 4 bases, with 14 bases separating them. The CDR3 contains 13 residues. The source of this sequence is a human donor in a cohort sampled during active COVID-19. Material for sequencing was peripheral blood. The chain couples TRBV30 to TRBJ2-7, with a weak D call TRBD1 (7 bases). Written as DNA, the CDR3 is TGTGCCTGGATAAAGGCAGGGGGGTACGAGCAGTACTTC. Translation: CAWIKAGGYEQYF.